The entry that follows covers one T cell receptor (beta chain) sequence. As originally analysed: For nucleated cells, counts were estimated from reference gene primer amplification. TCRdb's table, derived via immunoSEQ multiplex PCR, lists solely in-frame clones and lacks some. That table gives V, J and clone size, and the DNA gave D and trimming. The sample records approximately 280,000 clones, approximately 83% being singletons. This entry is derived from a study of blood T cell repertoires in COVID-19. Study details: Specimens from acute and convalescent COVID-19 originated in the United States, Italy and Spain.

Trimming left V 5 bases short and J 4 bases short, with 15 bases between. From germline, CDR1 is SGHVS and CDR2 FQNEAQ. The CDR3 runs to 15 residues. The gene calls are TRBV7-8 and TRBJ2-1; no clear D gene. The sequence was obtained from a woman in her twenties or thirties who had recovered from COVID-19. Sequences were obtained from peripheral blood. The DNA for the CDR3 is TGTGCCAGCAGCCGAGACGGGTTAAGATACAATGAGCAGTTCTTC. Its translation is CASSRDGLRYNEQFF.